This T cell receptor (beta chain) was obtained from a study of blood T cell repertoires in COVID-19. On the study more broadly: COVID-19 samples, acute and convalescent, were from the United States, Italy and Spain. PBMCs, B-cell-depleted T cells, or T cells were the source of the cDNA or gDNA that made up the material.

TCRdb keeps only in-frame clones here, not all; method: immunoSEQ multiplex PCR. In the table there are over 100,000 clones, about 70% of which are singletons. A word on this clone: The same CDR3 also results from other DNA sequences found in this sample.

This receptor was obtained from an older woman with acute or convalescent COVID-19. What was sequenced was peripheral blood.

CDR3 region: CSVGVGRDTEAFF. The DNA for the CDR3 is TGCAGCGTTGGGGTTGGGAGGGACACTGAAGCTTTCTTT. This chain links TRBV29-1 with TRBJ1-1, with D unclear. Germline assignment: CDR1 SQVTM and CDR2 ANQGSEA. V was cut by 4 bases and J by 3 bases, with 12 bases left in between. CDR3 length: 13 amino acids.